The rows below give T cell receptor beta chains drawn from one sample of a study of CD8 T cells in Susac syndrome. Each CDR3 protein gets one entry after TCRdb re-called the immunoSEQ multiplex PCR reads with MiXCR. The profile shows some 120,000 distinct CDR3 sequences, 90% to 95% of them singletons. What was sequenced was CD4+ T cells from PBMCs. These receptors all come from a human donor with multiple sclerosis. CDR3s leave out the opening cysteine and the closing phenylalanine or tryptophan. Fields, in order: V gene, D gene, J gene, clone size, CDR3 protein. The D gene is left open where the match is weak. For some rows the clone size is stated as once, few or many, or as a class when expanded; others skip it.

TRBV2	TRBD1	TRBJ2-5	NA	ARTSGTANQETQY
TRBV19	TRBD2	TRBJ2-2	NA	ASTSGGGTGELF
TRBV7-2	TRBD1	TRBJ2-4	NA	ASSSPGQRNIQY
TRBV10-3	NA	TRBJ1-2	NA	AISDKVLVYGYT
TRBV30	NA	TRBJ1-5	NA	AWSVVGRNNQPQH
TRBV30	NA	TRBJ1-5	NA	AWTTNGNQPQH
TRBV19	NA	TRBJ2-1	once	ASKGSYNEQF
TRBV5-4	TRBD1	TRBJ2-2	NA	AGETGVNGELF
TRBV13	NA	TRBJ1-1	NA	ASSSSHLGSRDTEAF
TRBV14	TRBD1	TRBJ1-1	NA	ASSQDWQGGSEAF
TRBV7-2	NA	TRBJ2-2	NA	ASSYHWQAGELF
TRBV6-5	NA	TRBJ2-5	NA	ASMRGGRETQY
TRBV20-1	NA	TRBJ2-3	NA	SGRGRAGSTDTQY
TRBV9	NA	TRBJ1-6	NA	ASSGLRGDSPLH
TRBV6-5	NA	TRBJ2-6	NA	ASSYEGEASGANVLT
TRBV15	TRBD1	TRBJ1-5	few	ATSRGQGNQPQH
TRBV2	NA	TRBJ2-2	NA	ASTGPGPPNTGELF
TRBV7-9	NA	TRBJ2-7	NA	ASSVRSYEQY
TRBV7-3	NA	TRBJ2-1	NA	ASSLGATGEQF
TRBV5-1	TRBD1	TRBJ2-1	NA	ASSYPGGTYNEQF
TRBV7-2	TRBD2	TRBJ2-2	once	ASSLALPGSGGAGELF
TRBV29-1	NA	TRBJ1-1	NA	SSDRMNTEAF
TRBV7-9	NA	TRBJ1-1	once	ASSLTQRAGTEAF
TRBV20-1	NA	TRBJ1-2	NA	SARSGTAGEGYT
TRBV6-5	TRBD1	TRBJ2-7	NA	ASSYTNRGTYEQY
TRBV9	TRBD1	TRBJ1-6	NA	ASSVDRVNSPLH
TRBV7-8	NA	TRBJ2-6	few	ASSPGVSGANVLT
TRBV6-1	NA	TRBJ2-1	few	ASSFNDLQDEQF
TRBV27	TRBD2	TRBJ2-3	NA	ASRPWGGDGTDTQY
TRBV5-4	TRBD1	TRBJ1-6	NA	ASRPEWDRASPLH
TRBV7-9	NA	TRBJ1-2	NA	ASSRSVDGYT
TRBV15	NA	TRBJ2-2	NA	ATSMRGWAGKRGGELF
TRBV19	NA	TRBJ1-3	NA	ASRKPTGRLSGNTIY
TRBV28	TRBD1	TRBJ1-1	NA	ASSPGTGWTEAF
TRBV5-1	NA	TRBJ1-2	NA	ASSYFRANNYGYT
TRBV20-1	NA	TRBJ1-2	NA	SAHSGGTGGYT
TRBV5-1	NA	TRBJ2-2	NA	ASSFDASGFTGELF
TRBV6-2/TRBV6-3	NA	TRBJ1-2	NA	ATQRAQGYT
TRBV20-1	NA	TRBJ2-1	NA	SASGGLALSYNEQF
TRBV19	TRBD2	TRBJ2-7	NA	AAVGGREHEQY
TRBV24-1	TRBD2	TRBJ2-1	NA	ATSALAGGRQF
TRBV7-2	TRBD1	TRBJ1-1	NA	ASRARQGLNTEAF
TRBV24-1	TRBD1	TRBJ2-1	once	ATSDSRGQDEQF
TRBV7-9	TRBD2	TRBJ2-1	NA	ASSSPGLAATHRF
TRBV5-1	NA	TRBJ2-1	NA	ASSLVQNGGGQF
TRBV12-3/TRBV12-4	TRBD1	TRBJ1-1	NA	ASSPQGGMTEAF
TRBV10-3	NA	TRBJ2-7	NA	ATETSQGGVSREQY
TRBV6-2/TRBV6-3	NA	TRBJ1-1	NA	ASSYGIQAF
TRBV10-2	NA	TRBJ1-2	NA	ASSGLNGYT
TRBV27	NA	TRBJ1-5	NA	ASSPQGRWGNQPQH
TRBV29-1	TRBD2	TRBJ2-1	NA	SGGVAGPTGQF
TRBV19	TRBD1	TRBJ1-1	NA	ASSTLLQGGTEAF